This TCR beta chain was sequenced in a study of brain metastases from non-small cell lung cancer. The study, taken as a whole, reports: Fewer infiltrating T cells were found in brain metastases than primaries.

Generated by immunoSEQ multiplex PCR, the TCRdb table keeps only in-frame clones and is missing some. The sample includes fewer than 4,000 clones, 60% to 85% of them seen just once. The CDR3 extends over 13 amino acids. CDR1 and CDR2 from the germline V gene are MNHEY and SMNVEV (reference sequence). After removal of 3 bases from V and 6 bases from J, the junction contained 2 bases not matched to a gene. Comments on this clone: Its cognate antigen is unknown.

The source of this sequence is a donor at least 40 years old with non-small cell lung cancer. Sequencing used primary lung tumor tissue. The chain combines TRBV27 with TRBJ2-1; TRBD2 matches at 7 bases. The CDR3 protein is CASSFWGGNEQFF. The CDR3 region has the DNA TGTGCCAGCAGTTTTTGGGGGGGCAATGAGCAGTTCTTC.